This entry is about one T cell receptor (beta chain). Its cognate antigen has yet to be identified. Base qualities are not at hand, and no much larger clone is one base apart. This record belongs to a study of T cell changes during pregnancy in multiple sclerosis (dated by TCRdb to the late 2010s). General notes on the study: Changes in the T cell repertoire over the course of pregnancy were examined in this study in women with multiple sclerosis.

Library preparation used the immunoSEQ multiplex PCR assay. As stored in TCRdb, this immuneACCESS dataset retains in-frame rearrangements with V and J assigned. A fraction of the clones does not appear; measured against another copy, unresolved V genes explain less than half of the discrepancy, and the remainder lacks a known reason. In all, the sample holds approximately 70,000 clones, and 92% of those were seen once. The ten largest clones add up to approximately 1.4% of the sample. The V end gives up 5 bases and the J end 2 bases, leaving 4 bases in the junction not matched to a gene. The CDR3 runs 14 amino acids, cysteine and phenylalanine included. Kept here is only the CDR3 DNA, which spans 42 bases and is read in frame from base 1. Taken from the germline V gene, the CDR1 and CDR2 loops are SGHAT and FQNNGV.

The sequences come from peripheral blood, collected in the second trimester of pregnancy. The clonotype originates from a female donor in good health, enrolled as a control in a pregnancy study. The rearranged chain carries TRBV11-2 and TRBJ1-1; 8 central bases correspond to TRBD1. The nucleotide sequence is given as TGTGCCAGCAGCCCCGGACAGGGTAACACTGAAGCTTTCTTT. The resulting protein is CASSPGQGNTEAFF.